This T cell receptor beta chain was identified in a study of blood T cell repertoires in COVID-19. At the level of the study: Samples taken during acute and convalescent COVID-19 were collected in the United States, Italy and Spain. From T cells, B-cell-depleted T cells, or PBMCs came the material, which was cDNA or gDNA.

The germline V gene has CDR1 SGDLS and CDR2 YYNGEE. Losses at the gene ends were 2 bases for V and 6 bases for J; bases not matched to a gene: 10. The CDR3 is 17 amino acids. Original processing methods: Amplification from reference gene primers served as the basis for estimated nucleated cell counts. The method was immunoSEQ multiplex PCR; TCRdb's version includes in-frame clones alone and lacks a portion of them. Clone size and V and J calls were adopted from that table, with D and trimming inferred from the DNA. The sample yields fewer than 350,000 clones, just under 85% seen once. The gene calls are TRBV9 and TRBJ1-6, with 8 nucleotides matching TRBD1. Input material: peripheral blood. This receptor was obtained from a woman aged 50 to 60 with active or convalescent COVID-19. The CDR3 DNA follows: TGTGCCAGCAGCGTCCAGACAGGGGCATACTCTAATTCACCCCTCCACTTT. This codes for CASSVQTGAYSNSPLHF.